These T cell receptor beta chains were read from a single sample in a study of T cell repertoires in cytomegalovirus infection. TCRdb passed the reads through MiXCR, listing each CDR3 protein once. The sample has hundreds of thousands of distinct CDR3 sequences, 35% to 45% seen once; the top ten hold 2.8%. The sequencing sample was made of PBMCs. These receptors all come from a human donor in good health (CMV status not recorded). Some clones in this sample may be carry-over from other donors' samples. CDR3s include the opening cysteine and the closing phenylalanine or tryptophan. The order of the fields is D gene, clone size, J gene, V gene, CDR3 DNA, CDR3 protein. D genes are given only for firm matches. Rows may omit the clone size; those that give it use once, few, many or a size class.

d_call: TRBD2
clone_size: once
j_call: TRBJ2-1
v_call: TRBV20-1
cdr3_nt: TGCAGTGCTAAACGGACTAGCGCCTACAATGAGCAGTTCTTC
cdr3_aa: CSAKRTSAYNEQFF

d_call: .
clone_size: .
j_call: TRBJ1-1
v_call: TRBV7-8
cdr3_nt: TGTGCCAGCAGCCCCAGGACAGCGAAGAACACTGAAGCTTTCTTT
cdr3_aa: CASSPRTAKNTEAFF

d_call: .
clone_size: .
j_call: TRBJ1-1
v_call: TRBV5-4
cdr3_nt: TGTGCCAGCAGCTTCGGCGGGGAGATGAACACTGAAGCTTTCTTT
cdr3_aa: CASSFGGEMNTEAFF

d_call: .
clone_size: .
j_call: TRBJ2-5
v_call: TRBV12-3/TRBV12-4
cdr3_nt: TGTGCCAGCAGTTCCTCCCGGGACATCCAAGAGACCCAGTACTTC
cdr3_aa: CASSSSRDIQETQYF

d_call: .
clone_size: .
j_call: TRBJ2-5
v_call: TRBV5-1
cdr3_nt: TGCGCCAGCAGAGAGGAGGAGACCCAGTACTTC
cdr3_aa: CASREEETQYF

d_call: TRBD1
clone_size: many
j_call: TRBJ2-2
v_call: TRBV7-2
cdr3_nt: TGTGCCAGCAGCTTAGGGACAGGGAACACCGGGGAGCTGTTTTTT
cdr3_aa: CASSLGTGNTGELFF

d_call: .
clone_size: many
j_call: TRBJ2-7
v_call: TRBV7-2
cdr3_nt: TGTGCCAGCACCTCAGGGGCCTACGAGCAGTACTTC
cdr3_aa: CASTSGAYEQYF

d_call: .
clone_size: .
j_call: TRBJ2-4
v_call: TRBV19
cdr3_nt: TGTGCCAGTAGTGTCCACAGGGGGACTACAAGAGCCAAAAACATTCAGTACTTC
cdr3_aa: CASSVHRGTTRAKNIQYF

d_call: .
clone_size: .
j_call: TRBJ1-1
v_call: TRBV19
cdr3_nt: TGTGCCAGTATCCCCCCACCGGGCACTGAAGCTTTCTTT
cdr3_aa: CASIPPPGTEAFF

d_call: TRBD2
clone_size: .
j_call: TRBJ2-1
v_call: TRBV6-6
cdr3_nt: TGTGCCGGGGCGGGAGGACGGAATGAGCAGTTCTTC
cdr3_aa: CAGAGGRNEQFF

d_call: .
clone_size: .
j_call: TRBJ1-2
v_call: TRBV6-5
cdr3_nt: TGTGCCAGCAGTTACTCGAGGACACCGAACTATGGCTACACCTTC
cdr3_aa: CASSYSRTPNYGYTF

d_call: TRBD1
clone_size: .
j_call: TRBJ2-1
v_call: TRBV24-1
cdr3_nt: TGTGCCACCAGTGATTTCGACATTGCAGGGGGCCGCTCCTACAATGAGCAGTTCTTC
cdr3_aa: CATSDFDIAGGRSYNEQFF

d_call: TRBD1
clone_size: .
j_call: TRBJ1-6
v_call: TRBV4-1
cdr3_nt: TGTGCCAGCAGCCAGGAAGACAGGGGTTATTCACCCCTCCACTTT
cdr3_aa: CASSQEDRGYSPLHF

d_call: .
clone_size: many
j_call: TRBJ2-7
v_call: TRBV7-9
cdr3_nt: TGTGCCAGCAGCTTAGGAACAGGGAGCGGCGAGCAGTACTTC
cdr3_aa: CASSLGTGSGEQYF

d_call: .
clone_size: .
j_call: TRBJ2-5
v_call: TRBV2
cdr3_nt: TGTGCCAGCAGTACAGGATCCTGGGCAGGAACTCAAGAGACCCAGTACTTC
cdr3_aa: CASSTGSWAGTQETQYF

d_call: .
clone_size: few
j_call: TRBJ2-5
v_call: TRBV7-2
cdr3_nt: TGTGCCAGCAGCTCGAAACAGACCCAGTACTTC
cdr3_aa: CASSSKQTQYF

d_call: .
clone_size: few
j_call: TRBJ1-2
v_call: TRBV10-2
cdr3_nt: TGCGCCAGCTCTGTTGGGGACACTTACTATGGCTACACCTTC
cdr3_aa: CASSVGDTYYGYTF

d_call: .
clone_size: .
j_call: TRBJ2-7
v_call: TRBV6-5
cdr3_nt: TGTGCCAGCAGTTATAGCGGAACCTACGAGCAGTACTTC
cdr3_aa: CASSYSGTYEQYF

d_call: .
clone_size: few
j_call: TRBJ1-2
v_call: TRBV2
cdr3_nt: TGTGCCAGCAGTGACGCGGGACCGGGCTATGGCTACACCTTC
cdr3_aa: CASSDAGPGYGYTF

d_call: TRBD1
clone_size: .
j_call: TRBJ2-5
v_call: TRBV7-8
cdr3_nt: TGTGCCAGCAGCTTCTGGGGGGGCGGGACAGGGCCAGAGACCCAGTACTTC
cdr3_aa: CASSFWGGGTGPETQYF

d_call: .
clone_size: .
j_call: TRBJ2-7
v_call: TRBV10-3
cdr3_nt: TGTGCCATCAGTGAAAAGGGGCGGGTCATCGAGCAGTACTTC
cdr3_aa: CAISEKGRVIEQYF

d_call: TRBD1
clone_size: .
j_call: TRBJ1-5
v_call: TRBV4-1
cdr3_nt: TGCGCCAGCAGCCAGGGACAGGGAAGACAGCCCCAGCATTTT
cdr3_aa: CASSQGQGRQPQHF

d_call: TRBD2
clone_size: few
j_call: TRBJ2-1
v_call: TRBV4-2
cdr3_nt: TGTGCCAGCAGCCAAGATCATCCCGGACTAGCGGGGTTCAATGAGCAGTTCTTC
cdr3_aa: CASSQDHPGLAGFNEQFF

d_call: .
clone_size: few
j_call: TRBJ1-2
v_call: TRBV12-3/TRBV12-4
cdr3_nt: TGTGCCAGCAGTACGGGGGGCGTATTCGGCTACACCTTC
cdr3_aa: CASSTGGVFGYTF

d_call: TRBD1
clone_size: .
j_call: TRBJ1-3
v_call: TRBV4-1
cdr3_nt: TGCGCCAGCAGCCCACTTATGGACAGGGTCGGAAACACCATATATTTT
cdr3_aa: CASSPLMDRVGNTIYF

d_call: .
clone_size: few
j_call: TRBJ2-1
v_call: TRBV28
cdr3_nt: TGTGCCAGCAGTTCCTCGAAAGGGTATTACAATGAGCAGTTCTTC
cdr3_aa: CASSSSKGYYNEQFF

d_call: TRBD1
clone_size: .
j_call: TRBJ2-2
v_call: TRBV7-9
cdr3_nt: TGTGCCAGCAGCTTAGACCCGGGACAGGCCTACGGGGAGCTGTTTTTT
cdr3_aa: CASSLDPGQAYGELFF

d_call: TRBD1
clone_size: .
j_call: TRBJ1-2
v_call: TRBV7-9
cdr3_nt: TGTGCCAGCAGCTCGGACAGGGGGGTTGGTTCCTCCTATGGCTACACCTTC
cdr3_aa: CASSSDRGVGSSYGYTF

d_call: TRBD1
clone_size: .
j_call: TRBJ2-5
v_call: TRBV5-4
cdr3_nt: TGTGCCAGCAGCTTTATGGGACAGCCGACGGAGACCCAGTACTTC
cdr3_aa: CASSFMGQPTETQYF

d_call: TRBD2
clone_size: few
j_call: TRBJ2-3
v_call: TRBV12-3/TRBV12-4
cdr3_nt: TGTGCCAGCAGCGGCGGGGGACCAGATACGCAGTATTTT
cdr3_aa: CASSGGGPDTQYF

d_call: TRBD1
clone_size: once
j_call: TRBJ1-2
v_call: TRBV20-1
cdr3_nt: TGCAGTGCTGGGGACAGCCATAACTATGGCTACACCTTC
cdr3_aa: CSAGDSHNYGYTF

d_call: TRBD1
clone_size: .
j_call: TRBJ2-2
v_call: TRBV12-3/TRBV12-4
cdr3_nt: TGTGCCAGCAGTCTAACAACACAGGGGCCCGGGGAGCTGTTTTTT
cdr3_aa: CASSLTTQGPGELFF

d_call: .
clone_size: few
j_call: TRBJ1-1
v_call: TRBV5-1
cdr3_nt: TGCGCCAGCAGCCAATCACAGGGTTTGCTAACTGAAGCTTTCTTT
cdr3_aa: CASSQSQGLLTEAFF

d_call: .
clone_size: .
j_call: TRBJ2-2
v_call: TRBV6-5
cdr3_nt: TGTGCCAGCAGTCGCAGACCCACCGTGGAGCTGTTTTTT
cdr3_aa: CASSRRPTVELFF

d_call: .
clone_size: few
j_call: TRBJ1-1
v_call: TRBV28
cdr3_nt: TGTGCCAGCAGTTCTCCCGGACTGAAGAACACTGAAGCTTTCTTT
cdr3_aa: CASSSPGLKNTEAFF

d_call: .
clone_size: .
j_call: TRBJ1-1
v_call: TRBV14
cdr3_nt: TGTGCCAGCAGCCAAGAGACTCAAGGAGCTTTCTTT
cdr3_aa: CASSQETQGAFF

d_call: TRBD1
clone_size: .
j_call: TRBJ2-1
v_call: TRBV20-1
cdr3_nt: TGCAGTGCCAACCAGGGGGCACTCTCCTACAATGAGCAGTTCTTC
cdr3_aa: CSANQGALSYNEQFF

d_call: .
clone_size: few
j_call: TRBJ1-2
v_call: TRBV7-2
cdr3_nt: TGTGCCAGCAGCCTTACTCCGGGGGGCCTTAACTATGGCTACACCTTC
cdr3_aa: CASSLTPGGLNYGYTF

d_call: .
clone_size: .
j_call: TRBJ2-1
v_call: TRBV7-6
cdr3_nt: TGTGCCAGCAGCTTAAGGGGCATTGGACGTCGACGGGACAACCCACCGGGGTACAATGAGCAGTTCTTC
cdr3_aa: CASSLRGIGRRRDNPPGYNEQFF

d_call: TRBD2
clone_size: .
j_call: TRBJ2-5
v_call: TRBV12-5
cdr3_nt: TGTGCTACCTCAGCGGGGGGAGAGACCCAGTACTTC
cdr3_aa: CATSAGGETQYF

d_call: .
clone_size: .
j_call: TRBJ1-3
v_call: TRBV10-3
cdr3_nt: TGTGCCATCAGCACAGGGTCTGGAAACACCATATATTTT
cdr3_aa: CAISTGSGNTIYF

d_call: TRBD1
clone_size: .
j_call: TRBJ2-7
v_call: TRBV20-1
cdr3_nt: TGCAGTGCTAGAGATCAGGGACAGGGAGCCTACGAGCAGTACTTC
cdr3_aa: CSARDQGQGAYEQYF

d_call: .
clone_size: .
j_call: TRBJ2-5
v_call: TRBV20-1
cdr3_nt: TGCAGTGCTATGGGCGGTGAGACCCAGTACTTC
cdr3_aa: CSAMGGETQYF

d_call: TRBD1
clone_size: .
j_call: TRBJ1-1
v_call: TRBV2
cdr3_nt: TGTGCCAGCACCCTCAGGGGGTGGCATTTCTTT
cdr3_aa: CASTLRGWHFF

d_call: .
clone_size: .
j_call: TRBJ1-4
v_call: TRBV7-2
cdr3_nt: TGTGCCAGCAGCCGCCGGCAACCGGGACAAAGGGGTGAAAAACTGTTTTTT
cdr3_aa: CASSRRQPGQRGEKLFF

d_call: TRBD2
clone_size: few
j_call: TRBJ2-3
v_call: TRBV12-3/TRBV12-4
cdr3_nt: TGTGCCAGCAGTTTGGCAGAAGGAGCGGGGGGCTATACGCAGTATTTT
cdr3_aa: CASSLAEGAGGYTQYF

d_call: TRBD1
clone_size: .
j_call: TRBJ2-3
v_call: TRBV25-1
cdr3_nt: TGTGCCAGCAGGCCCGGGACAGGGATGTATACGCAGTATTTT
cdr3_aa: CASRPGTGMYTQYF

d_call: TRBD1
clone_size: few
j_call: TRBJ2-3
v_call: TRBV7-2
cdr3_nt: TGTGCCAGCAGCCTGCGGGACAGGGTATCTAGCACAGATACGCAGTATTTT
cdr3_aa: CASSLRDRVSSTDTQYF

d_call: .
clone_size: .
j_call: TRBJ1-2
v_call: TRBV10-3
cdr3_nt: TGTGCCATCAGTGAGTCGAGGCCGAGCTATGGCTACACCTTC
cdr3_aa: CAISESRPSYGYTF

d_call: .
clone_size: .
j_call: TRBJ2-7
v_call: TRBV28
cdr3_nt: TGTGCCAGCAGAGAGCCACGCGTTGGATCTGCCGAGCAGTACTTC
cdr3_aa: CASREPRVGSAEQYF

d_call: .
clone_size: few
j_call: TRBJ1-6
v_call: TRBV28
cdr3_nt: TGTGCCAGCATAGGCAGCTCCTATAATTCACCCCTCCACTTT
cdr3_aa: CASIGSSYNSPLHF

d_call: TRBD2
clone_size: .
j_call: TRBJ2-1
v_call: TRBV19
cdr3_nt: TGTGCCAGCAAAAGTCGGCGGGGGAGCAACAATGAGCAGTTCTTC
cdr3_aa: CASKSRRGSNNEQFF

d_call: .
clone_size: once
j_call: TRBJ1-1
v_call: TRBV20-1
cdr3_nt: TGCAGTGGAAGAGGGCAGGCGAACACTGAAGCTTTCTTT
cdr3_aa: CSGRGQANTEAFF

d_call: .
clone_size: .
j_call: TRBJ2-1
v_call: TRBV6-1
cdr3_nt: TGTGCCAGCAGGGAGGGGGCGGGACTAGGGGTTTACAATGAGCAGTTCTTC
cdr3_aa: CASREGAGLGVYNEQFF

d_call: .
clone_size: few
j_call: TRBJ2-1
v_call: TRBV12-3/TRBV12-4
cdr3_nt: TGTGCCAGCAGTTGGGAACAGGGCAATGAGCAGTTCTTC
cdr3_aa: CASSWEQGNEQFF

d_call: .
clone_size: few
j_call: TRBJ2-3
v_call: TRBV4-2
cdr3_nt: TGTGCCAGCACATTCGGAGATAGCGGCACAGATACGCAGTATTTT
cdr3_aa: CASTFGDSGTDTQYF